This TCR beta chain was captured in a study of OX40 agonist ivuxolimab in advanced cancers. Study context: Treatment received earlier with anti-PD-1, anti-PD-L1 or anti-CTLA-4 agents was allowed, and over 35% had some. Points from the study as a whole: Mean expanded clone counts were higher in CD8+ than CD4+ T cells.

As concerns this clone: Its antigen is not known.

Only in-frame clones appear in the TCRdb table, and some are missing; sequencing was by immunoSEQ multiplex PCR. The repertoire holds tens of thousands of clones, approximately 90% seen once, with 0.95% to 1.5% in the top ten. The TCR comes from an adult with an advanced solid tumor such as melanoma, head and neck, liver or kidney cancer. The material was CD4+ or CD8+ T cells sorted from blood, obtained in a trial of the OX40 agonist ivuxolimab.

The CDR3: CASSTTSGLSYNEQFF. The CDR3 DNA reads TGTGCCAGCAGTACGACTAGCGGCCTTTCCTACAATGAGCAGTTCTTC. The chain has TRBV27 and TRBJ2-1; the match to TRBD2 covers 9 bases. Trimming removed 5 bases from V and 1 base from J; junction bases left unmatched: 6. Germline V gene data show CDR1 as MNHEY and CDR2 as SMNVEV (reference sequence). This CDR3 is 16 amino acids long.